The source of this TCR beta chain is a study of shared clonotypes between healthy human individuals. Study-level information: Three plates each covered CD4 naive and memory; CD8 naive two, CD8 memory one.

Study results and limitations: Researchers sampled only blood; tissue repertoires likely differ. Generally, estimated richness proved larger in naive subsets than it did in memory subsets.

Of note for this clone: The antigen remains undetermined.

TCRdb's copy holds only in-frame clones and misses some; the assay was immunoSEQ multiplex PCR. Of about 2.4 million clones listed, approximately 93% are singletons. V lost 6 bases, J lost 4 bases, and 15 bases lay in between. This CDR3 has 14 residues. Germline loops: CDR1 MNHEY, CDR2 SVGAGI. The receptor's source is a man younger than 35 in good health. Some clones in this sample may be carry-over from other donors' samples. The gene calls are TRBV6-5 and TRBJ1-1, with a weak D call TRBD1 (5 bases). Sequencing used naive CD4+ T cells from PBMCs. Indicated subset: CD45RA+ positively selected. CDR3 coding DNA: TGTGCCAGCAGGACCGGGGGGGGGTCCACTGAAGCTTTCTTT. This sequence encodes CASRTGGGSTEAFF.